These 13 T cell receptor beta chains came from one sample sequenced in a study of T cell changes during pregnancy in multiple sclerosis. The assay was immunoSEQ multiplex PCR, and TCRdb's table has in-frame clones only and misses some. The sample consists of about 24,000 clones, more than 90% of them appearing once. Here the sequenced sample was CD8+ T cells from peripheral blood mononuclear cells, taken in the third trimester of pregnancy. The receptor set was obtained from a female donor in good health, enrolled as a control in a pregnancy study.

The chain has TRBV25-1 and TRBJ2-1, with D perhaps TRBD1 (5 bases). The germline V gene encodes CDR1 MGHDK and CDR2 SYGVNS. The CDR3 spans 12 residues. V lost 10 bases and J lost 7, with 14 bases in between. The CDR3 region has the DNA TGTGCCACCCTCATGGGGCGGAATGAGCAGTTCTTC. Protein: CATLMGRNEQFF.

This CDR3 reads CASSQLGGGSQETQYF. The CDR3 DNA follows: TGCGCCAGCAGCCAACTTGGGGGGGGGTCCCAAGAGACCCAGTACTTC. J is TRBJ2-5 and V is TRBV4-1; 7 bases map to TRBD2. CDR1 is MGHRA and CDR2 is YSYEKL in the germline V gene. With 2 bases clipped from V and 1 base from J, the junction kept 7 bases outside the gene matches. This CDR3 contains 16 residues.

The rearrangement joins TRBV7-8 to TRBJ2-3; tentative D call: TRBD1 (6 bases). CDR1 and CDR2 from the germline V gene are SGHVS and FQNEAQ. V was pared by 5 bases and J by 1 base, with 13 bases between. The length of the CDR3 is 15 residues. The CDR3 protein is CASSVTRGGTDTQYF. The CDR3 DNA is TGTGCCAGCAGCGTAACCAGGGGCGGCACAGATACGCAGTATTTT. Complete variable domain (other parts from reference TRBV7-8 and TRBJ2-3): GAGVSQSPRYKVAKRGQDVALRCDPISGHVSLFWYQQALGQGPEFLTYFQNEAQLDKSGLPSDRFFAERPEGSVSTLKIQRTQQEDSAVYLCASSVTRGGTDTQYFGPGTRLTVL.

This clone appeared a single time. J is TRBJ1-1 and V is TRBV19; 8 nucleotides line up with TRBD1. Germline V gives CDR1 LNHDA, CDR2 SQIVND (reference sequence). The V and J ends lost 5 bases and 0 bases, in that order; junction bases with no gene match: 8. This CDR3 has 16 amino acids. The DNA for the CDR3 is TGTGCCAGTAGTCTCGACAGGGGCGCCATGAACACTGAAGCTTTCTTT. This gives the protein CASSLDRGAMNTEAFF.

The CDR3 reads CASGVRGGGYTF. CDR3 DNA sequence: TGTGCCAGCGGGGTCAGGGGTGGTGGCTACACCTTC. The chain links TRBV7-8 to TRBJ1-2, with TRBD1 as a possible D gene (6 bases). Deletions cut 8 bases from V and 7 bases from J, with 14 bases between. This CDR3 region has 12 residues. Germline lookup yields CDR1 SGHVS and CDR2 FQNEAQ.

The rearrangement joins TRBV9 to TRBJ2-1, with 8 positions matching TRBD1. Germline loops: CDR1 SGDLS, CDR2 YYNGEE. This CDR3 spans 16 amino acids. J gave up 3 bases and V 4 bases, and 9 bases lay outside the gene matches. DNA of the CDR3: TGTGCCAGCAGCAGGGGGGTCGGACAGGGCTACAATGAGCAGTTCTTC. Translating gives CASSRGVGQGYNEQFF. Variable domain in full (rest from reference TRBV9 and TRBJ2-1): DSGVTQTPKHLITATGQRVTLRCSPRSGDLSVYWYQQSLDQGLQFLIQYYNGEERAKGNILERFSAQQFPDLHSELNLSSLELGDSALYFCASSRGVGQGYNEQFFGPGTRLTVL.

This sequence joins TRBV2 and TRBJ2-7; 7 bases align to TRBD2. Germline lookup yields CDR1 SNHLY and CDR2 FYNNEI. The CDR3 contains 14 residues. V gave up 2 bases and J gave up 2 bases; unmatched junction bases: 3. CDR3 bases: TGTGCCAGCAGTGAACTAGCGGCCCCCTACGAGCAGTACTTC. This codes for CASSELAAPYEQYF.

This rearrangement joins TRBV5-5 to TRBJ2-5; no firm D call. This CDR3 is 12 amino acids long. Deletions cut 4 bases from V and 5 bases from J, with 9 bases between. The germline V gene encodes CDR1 SGHKS and CDR2 YYEKEE (reference sequence). CDR3 in amino acids: CASSGVGETQYF. CDR3 coding DNA: TGTGCCAGCAGCGGAGTCGGCGAGACCCAGTACTTC.

This clone was recorded once. The rearrangement joins TRBV11-3 to TRBJ2-7; 8 bases are shared with TRBD1. V gave up 5 bases and J gave up 3 bases; unmatched junction bases: 6. Germline values: CDR1 SGHNT, CDR2 YENEEA. CDR3 length equals 14 residues. CDR3 in amino acids: CASSPGQGYYEQYF. The CDR3 coding sequence is TGTGCCAGCAGCCCCGGACAGGGTTACTACGAGCAGTACTTC.

This rearrangement joins TRBV7-3 to TRBJ1-1; 7 bases match TRBD1. The germline V gene has CDR1 SGHTA and CDR2 FQGTGA. The trim removed 5 bases at V and 3 bases at J, leaving 9 bases unmatched. The CDR3 is 15 residues long. CDR3 sequence (DNA): TGTGCCAGCAGCCCCGACACAGGGGTTTACACTGAAGCTTTCTTT. Translation: CASSPDTGVYTEAFF.

CDR3 sequence (DNA): TGTGCCAGCAGTTACGTCCCAGTTGGGGCCGTAGAGCAGTACTTC. As protein: CASSYVPVGAVEQYF. The chain carries TRBV6-5 and TRBJ2-7; maybe TRBD1 (5 bases). V was trimmed by 2 bases and J by 7 bases, leaving 18 bases between them. The germline V gene encodes CDR1 MNHEY and CDR2 SVGAGI. The length of the CDR3 is 15 residues.

V usage is TRBV9 and J usage is TRBJ2-7; D unresolved. The germline V and J ends were trimmed by 0 bases and 3 bases, with 10 bases remaining between them. CDR3 size: 14 residues. CDR1 SGDLS and CDR2 YYNGEE come from the germline V gene. The CDR3 sequence is CASSVATTGYEQYF. For the CDR3, the DNA is TGTGCCAGCAGCGTAGCAACGACTGGCTACGAGCAGTACTTC.

The rearrangement links TRBV5-6 to TRBJ2-7; 8 nucleotides match TRBD1. Germline-derived CDR1 and CDR2 are SGHDT and YYEEEE. This CDR3 comprises 13 residues. J lost 3 bases, V lost 4 bases, and 3 bases had no gene match. CDR3 in DNA: TGTGCCAGCAGCCTGACAGGGGACTACGAGCAGTACTTC. This translates into CASSLTGDYEQYF. Variable domain in full (rest from reference TRBV5-6 and TRBJ2-7): DAGVTQSPTHLIKTRGQQVTLRCSPKSGHDTVSWYQQALGQGPQFIFQYYEEEERQRGNFPDRFSGHQFPNYSSELNVNALLLGDSALYLCASSLTGDYEQYFGPGTRLTVT.